Presented here are 3 T cell receptor beta chains from one specimen sequenced in a study of blood T cell repertoires in COVID-19. Only in-frame clones appear in the TCRdb table, and some are missing; sequencing was by immunoSEQ multiplex PCR. The profile shows some 300,000 clones, 90% of them singletons. The sample taken for sequencing was peripheral blood. The source is a middle-aged woman with COVID-19, enrolled during active disease.

The chain links TRBV5-6 to TRBJ2-7, with TRBD2 identical over 14 bases. V shed 3 bases, J shed 0 bases, and the junction held 8 bases outside the gene matches. This CDR3 has 18 amino acids. The germline V gene has CDR1 SGHDT and CDR2 YYEEEE. For the CDR3, the DNA is TGTGCCAGCAGCTCTAGGACTAGCGGGGGGCCCGCCTCCTACGAGCAGTACTTC. This sequence encodes CASSSRTSGGPASYEQYF.

The chain links TRBV28 to TRBJ1-1; D is undetermined. Trimming removed 2 bases from V and 10 bases from J, with 14 bases in between. The CDR3 has 13 amino acids. Per the germline V gene, CDR1 is MDHEN and CDR2 is SYDVKM. In DNA form, the CDR3 reads TGTGCCAGCAGTTTAGGGTACGAGGCGCGAGCTTTCTTT. Translated: CASSLGYEARAFF. Based on the CDR3 plus reference TRBV28 and TRBJ1-1, the full variable domain is DVKVTQSSRYLVKRTGEKVFLECVQDMDHENMFWYRQDPGLGLRLIYFSYDVKMKEKGDIPEGYSVSREKKERFSLILESASTNQTSMYLCASSLGYEARAFFGQGTRLTVV.

The chain has TRBV11-3 and TRBJ2-7; 11 nucleotides match TRBD2. This CDR3 comprises 20 residues. The germline V gene encodes CDR1 SGHNT and CDR2 YENEEA. J lost 6 bases, V lost 1 base, and 20 bases had no gene match. The CDR3 sequence is CASSLGTCFPLAGGLFEQYF. The CDR3 bases are TGTGCCAGCAGCTTAGGGACTTGCTTCCCTCTAGCGGGAGGTCTTTTCGAGCAGTACTTC.